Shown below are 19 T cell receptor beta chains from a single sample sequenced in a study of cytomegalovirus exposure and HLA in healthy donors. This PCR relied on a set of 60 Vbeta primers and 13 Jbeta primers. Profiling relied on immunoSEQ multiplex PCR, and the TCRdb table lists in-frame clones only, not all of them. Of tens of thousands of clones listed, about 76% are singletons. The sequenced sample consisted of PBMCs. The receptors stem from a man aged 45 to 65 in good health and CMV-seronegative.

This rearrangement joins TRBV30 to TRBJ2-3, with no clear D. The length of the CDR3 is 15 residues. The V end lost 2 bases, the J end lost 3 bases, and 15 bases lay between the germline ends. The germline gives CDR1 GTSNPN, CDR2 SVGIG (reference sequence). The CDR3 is CAWSPLLPSTDTQYF. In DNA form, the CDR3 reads TGTGCCTGGAGTCCCCTCCTACCCTCTACAGATACGCAGTATTTT.

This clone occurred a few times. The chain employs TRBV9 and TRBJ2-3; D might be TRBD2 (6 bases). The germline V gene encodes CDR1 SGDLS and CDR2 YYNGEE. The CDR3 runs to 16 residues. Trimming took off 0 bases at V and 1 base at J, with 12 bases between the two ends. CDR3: CASSVGGSGRTDTQYF. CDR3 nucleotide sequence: TGTGCCAGCAGCGTAGGGGGCAGCGGGCGCACAGATACGCAGTATTTT. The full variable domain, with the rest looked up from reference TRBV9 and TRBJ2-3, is DSGVTQTPKHLITATGQRVTLRCSPRSGDLSVYWYQQSLDQGLQFLIQYYNGEERAKGNILERFSAQQFPDLHSELNLSSLELGDSALYFCASSVGGSGRTDTQYFGPGTRLTVL.

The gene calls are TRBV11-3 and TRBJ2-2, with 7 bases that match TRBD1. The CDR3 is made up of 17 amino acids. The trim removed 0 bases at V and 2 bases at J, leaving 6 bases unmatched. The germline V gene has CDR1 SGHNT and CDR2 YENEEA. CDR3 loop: CASSLDRWTGNTGELFF. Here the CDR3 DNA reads TGTGCCAGCAGCTTAGATCGATGGACAGGAAACACCGGGGAGCTGTTTTTT.

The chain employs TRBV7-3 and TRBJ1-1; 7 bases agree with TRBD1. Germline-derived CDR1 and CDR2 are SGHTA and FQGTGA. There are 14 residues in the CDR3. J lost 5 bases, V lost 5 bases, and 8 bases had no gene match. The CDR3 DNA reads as TGTGCCAGCAGCCTGACAGGGAAGGGGACTGAAGCTTTCTTT. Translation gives CASSLTGKGTEAFF.

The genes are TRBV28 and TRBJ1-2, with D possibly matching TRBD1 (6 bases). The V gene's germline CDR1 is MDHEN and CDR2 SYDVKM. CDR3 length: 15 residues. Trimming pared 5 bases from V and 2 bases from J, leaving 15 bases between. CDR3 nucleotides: TGTGCCAGCAGTCCCCCGGACAGACCCAACTATGGCTACACCTTC. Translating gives CASSPPDRPNYGYTF.

The CDR3 loop reads CASSIGWANQPQHF. DNA for the CDR3: TGTGCCAGTAGTATAGGGTGGGCTAATCAGCCCCAGCATTTT. This chain joins TRBV19 and TRBJ1-5; D is unresolved. The CDR3 is 14 amino acids. Deletions cut 1 base from V and 4 bases from J, with 8 bases between. From germline, CDR1 is LNHDA and CDR2 SQIVND (reference sequence).

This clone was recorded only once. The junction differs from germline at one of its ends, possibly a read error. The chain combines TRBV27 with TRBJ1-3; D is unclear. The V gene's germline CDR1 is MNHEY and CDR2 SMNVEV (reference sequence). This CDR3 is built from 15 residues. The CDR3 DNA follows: TGTGCCAGCAGTTTAGGTGGAAGGTTTGGAGACACCATATATTTT. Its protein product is CASSLGGRFGDTIYF.

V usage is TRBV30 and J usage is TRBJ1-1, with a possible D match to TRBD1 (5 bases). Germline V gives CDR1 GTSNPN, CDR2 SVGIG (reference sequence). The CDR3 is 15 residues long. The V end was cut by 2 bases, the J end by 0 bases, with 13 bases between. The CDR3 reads CAWSNWGGVNTEAFF. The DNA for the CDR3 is TGTGCCTGGAGTAATTGGGGAGGGGTGAACACTGAAGCTTTCTTT.

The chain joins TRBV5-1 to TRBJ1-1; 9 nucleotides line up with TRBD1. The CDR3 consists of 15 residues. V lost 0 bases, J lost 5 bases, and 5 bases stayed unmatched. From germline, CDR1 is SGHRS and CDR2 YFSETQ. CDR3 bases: TGCGCCAGCAGCTTGGAGGGACAGGGTTGGACTGAAGCTTTCTTT. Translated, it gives CASSLEGQGWTEAFF.

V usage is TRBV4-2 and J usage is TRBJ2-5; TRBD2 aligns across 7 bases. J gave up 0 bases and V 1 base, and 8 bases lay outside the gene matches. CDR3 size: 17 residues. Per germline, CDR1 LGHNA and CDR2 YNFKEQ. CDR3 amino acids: CASSQVGAGTYQETQYF. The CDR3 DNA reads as TGTGCCAGCAGCCAAGTGGGAGCGGGGACGTACCAAGAGACCCAGTACTTC.

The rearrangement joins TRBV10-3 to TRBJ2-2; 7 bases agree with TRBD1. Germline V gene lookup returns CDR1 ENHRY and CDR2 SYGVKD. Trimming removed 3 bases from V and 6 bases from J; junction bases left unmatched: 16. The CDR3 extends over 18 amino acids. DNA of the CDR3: TGTGCCATCAGTGATTTAGGGGGCGGCCCACAACCCTCCGGGGAGCTGTTTTTT. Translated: CAISDLGGGPQPSGELFF.

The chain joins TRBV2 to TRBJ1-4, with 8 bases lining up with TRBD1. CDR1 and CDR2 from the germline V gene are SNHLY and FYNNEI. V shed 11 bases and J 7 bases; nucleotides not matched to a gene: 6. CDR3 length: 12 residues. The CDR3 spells CAGRTGFEKLFF. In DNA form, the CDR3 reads TGTGCCGGGAGGACAGGGTTTGAAAAACTGTTTTTT.

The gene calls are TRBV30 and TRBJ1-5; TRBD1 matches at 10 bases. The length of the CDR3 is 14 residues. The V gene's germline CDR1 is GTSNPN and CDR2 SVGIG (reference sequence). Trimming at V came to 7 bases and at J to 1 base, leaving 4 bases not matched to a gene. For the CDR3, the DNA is TGTGCCTTGACAGGGGGCGTCAGCAATCAGCCCCAGCATTTT. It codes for CALTGGVSNQPQHF.

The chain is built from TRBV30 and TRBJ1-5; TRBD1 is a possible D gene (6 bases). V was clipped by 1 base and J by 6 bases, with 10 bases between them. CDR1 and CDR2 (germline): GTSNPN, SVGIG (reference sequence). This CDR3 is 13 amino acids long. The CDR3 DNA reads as TGTGCCTGGAGTGAGGGGGATGGTCAGCCCCAGCATTTT. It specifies CAWSEGDGQPQHF.

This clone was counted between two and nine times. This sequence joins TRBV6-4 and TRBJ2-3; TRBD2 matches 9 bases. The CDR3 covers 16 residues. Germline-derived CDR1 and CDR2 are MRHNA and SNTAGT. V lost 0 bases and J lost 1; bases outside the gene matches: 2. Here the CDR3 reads CASSDSGGGGTDTQYF. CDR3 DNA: TGTGCCAGCAGTGACTCAGGCGGGGGGGGCACAGATACGCAGTATTTT.

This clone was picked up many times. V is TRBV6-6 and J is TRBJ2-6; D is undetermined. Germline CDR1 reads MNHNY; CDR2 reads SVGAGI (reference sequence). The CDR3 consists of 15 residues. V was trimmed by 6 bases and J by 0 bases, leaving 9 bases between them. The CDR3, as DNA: TGTGCCAGCAGCCAGTTACGCTCTGGGGCCAACGTCCTGACTTTC. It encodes CASSQLRSGANVLTF.

DNA for the CDR3: TGTGCCAGTAGTATCATCCGCGTGGGGGCCCAAGAGACCCAGTACTTC. This gives the protein CASSIIRVGAQETQYF. The chain is built from TRBV19 and TRBJ2-5; possible D gene TRBD1, 6 bases. Germline loops: CDR1 LNHDA, CDR2 SQIVND (reference sequence). The CDR3 sequence is 16 residues long. The V and J ends lost 3 bases and 1 base respectively, with 15 bases between them.

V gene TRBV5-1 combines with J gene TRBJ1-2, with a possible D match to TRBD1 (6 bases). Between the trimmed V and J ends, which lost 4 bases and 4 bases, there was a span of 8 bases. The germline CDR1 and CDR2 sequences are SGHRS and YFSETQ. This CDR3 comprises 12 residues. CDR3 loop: CASSQDSYGYTF. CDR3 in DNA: TGCGCCAGCAGCCAGGACAGCTATGGCTACACCTTC.

CDR3 amino acids: CATEDSSSYEQYF. CDR3 bases: TGTGCCACCGAGGACTCGAGCTCCTACGAGCAGTACTTC. This chain joins TRBV19 and TRBJ2-7; D possibly corresponds to TRBD2 (5 bases). The CDR3 is 13 residues long. CDR1 is LNHDA and CDR2 is SQIVND in the germline V gene (reference sequence). The V gene lost 10 bases and the J gene lost 0 bases, with 13 bases spanning the gap.